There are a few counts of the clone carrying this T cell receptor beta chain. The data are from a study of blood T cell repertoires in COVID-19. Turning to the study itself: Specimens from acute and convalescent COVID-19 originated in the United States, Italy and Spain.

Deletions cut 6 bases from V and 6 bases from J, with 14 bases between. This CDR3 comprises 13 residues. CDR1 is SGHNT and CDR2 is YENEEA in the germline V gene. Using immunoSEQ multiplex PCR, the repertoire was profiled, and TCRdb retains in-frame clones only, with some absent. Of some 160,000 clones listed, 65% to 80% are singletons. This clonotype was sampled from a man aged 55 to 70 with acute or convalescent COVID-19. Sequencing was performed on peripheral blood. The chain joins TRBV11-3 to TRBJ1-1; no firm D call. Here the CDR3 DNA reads TGTGCCAGCAGTTACTATCCCGGGGCTGAAGCTTTCTTT. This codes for CASSYYPGAEAFF.